A selection of T cell receptor beta chains follows, all from one sample in a study of blood T cells in healthy people across ages. TCRdb independently ran MiXCR on the 5' RACE reads; one entry per CDR3 protein. The data show around 800,000 distinct CDR3 sequences, with roughly 44% seen just once and roughly 18% held by the top ten. The specimen sequenced was blood. The receptors originated from a man between 60 and 75 years old in good health. CDR3s include the opening cysteine and the closing phenylalanine or tryptophan. D genes are given only for firm matches. Only some rows state a clone size, as once, few, many or a class for expanded clones.

size,V,J,D,DNA,CDR3
many,TRBV29-1,TRBJ2-7,NA,TGCAGCGTTTCACGCGGGGCGAACTACGAGCAGTACTTC,CSVSRGANYEQYF
NA,TRBV9,TRBJ1-6,NA,TGTGCCAGCAGCGACCGGGCCCAGGGGAATTCACCCCTCCACTTT,CASSDRAQGNSPLHF
few,TRBV11-2,TRBJ2-5,NA,TGTGCCAGCAGCCCGGGTCCAAAGCCGCGGGAGACCCAGTACTTC,CASSPGPKPRETQYF
NA,TRBV2,TRBJ1-2,NA,TGTGCCAGCACCCCTGACTGGTATGGCTACACCTTC,CASTPDWYGYTF
NA,TRBV6-2/TRBV6-3,TRBJ2-7,TRBD2,TGTGCCAGTTGGCCGGATAGCGGGTCCTACGAGCAGTACTTC,CASWPDSGSYEQYF
NA,TRBV7-9,TRBJ2-7,NA,TGTGCCAGCAGCTTAAGGGGGGGTCCCCCCTACGAGCAGTACTTC,CASSLRGGPPYEQYF
NA,TRBV7-6,TRBJ2-2,TRBD2,TGTGCCAGCAGCTCACGCCTAGCGGGGCCCACCGGGGAGCTGTTTTTT,CASSSRLAGPTGELFF
NA,TRBV5-1,TRBJ2-7,NA,TGCGCCAGCAGCAGACTAGAGGGCGAGCAGTACTTC,CASSRLEGEQYF
NA,TRBV6-2/TRBV6-3,TRBJ2-7,NA,TGTGCCAGCAGTTACAAAAGTTGGGGGCGCGGAGAGCAGTACTTC,CASSYKSWGRGEQYF
NA,TRBV6-2/TRBV6-3,TRBJ2-1,NA,TGTGCCAGCAGCCCCGACAATTCCTACAATGAGCAGTTCTTC,CASSPDNSYNEQFF
NA,TRBV3-1,TRBJ2-3,TRBD1,TGTGCCAGCAGCCAACCAGGGACAGCTACGCAGTATTTT,CASSQPGTATQYF
NA,TRBV6-1,TRBJ2-1,TRBD1,TGTGCCAGCAGTATGGGGGACAGCTACTCTTACAATGAGCAGTTCTTC,CASSMGDSYSYNEQFF
many,TRBV7-2,TRBJ2-7,TRBD1,TGTGCCAGCAGCCCTAGACAGGGATACGAGCAGTACTTC,CASSPRQGYEQYF
NA,TRBV12-3/TRBV12-4,TRBJ2-1,NA,TGTGCCAGCAGTTTGGAGCCGGGTTCCTACAATGAGCAGTTCTTC,CASSLEPGSYNEQFF
NA,TRBV6-6,TRBJ1-2,NA,TGTGCCAGCAGTTCCGGGACACCGTCTAACTATGGCTACACCTTC,CASSSGTPSNYGYTF
few,TRBV5-1,TRBJ2-2,NA,TGCGCCAGCAGCTTCCGGGCAGATCACACCGGGGAGCTGTTTTTT,CASSFRADHTGELFF
NA,TRBV7-3,TRBJ2-6,NA,TGTGCCGGCAGCCCCCTTGGCTCTGGGGCCAACGTCCTGACTTTC,CAGSPLGSGANVLTF